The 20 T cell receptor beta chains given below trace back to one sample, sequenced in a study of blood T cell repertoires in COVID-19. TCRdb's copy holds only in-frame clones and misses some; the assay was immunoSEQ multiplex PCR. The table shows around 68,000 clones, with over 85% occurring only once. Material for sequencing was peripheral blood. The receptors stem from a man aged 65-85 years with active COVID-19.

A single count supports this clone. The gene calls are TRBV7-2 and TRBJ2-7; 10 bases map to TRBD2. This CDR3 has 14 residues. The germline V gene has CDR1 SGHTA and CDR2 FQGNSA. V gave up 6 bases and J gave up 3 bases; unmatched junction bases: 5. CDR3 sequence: CASRRTSGYYEQYF. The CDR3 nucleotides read TGTGCCAGCAGGAGGACTAGCGGTTACTACGAGCAGTACTTC.

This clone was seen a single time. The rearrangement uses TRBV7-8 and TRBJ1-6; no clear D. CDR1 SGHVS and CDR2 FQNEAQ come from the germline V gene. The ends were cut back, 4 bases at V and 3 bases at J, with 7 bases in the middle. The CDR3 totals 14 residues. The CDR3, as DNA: TGTGCCAGCAGCTCTCCGGGCTATAATTCACCCCTCCACTTT. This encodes CASSSPGYNSPLHF. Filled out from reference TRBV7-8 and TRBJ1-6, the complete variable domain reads GAGVSQSPRYKVAKRGQDVALRCDPISGHVSLFWYQQALGQGPEFLTYFQNEAQLDKSGLPSDRFFAERPEGSVSTLKIQRTQQEDSAVYLCASSSPGYNSPLHFGNGTRLTVT.

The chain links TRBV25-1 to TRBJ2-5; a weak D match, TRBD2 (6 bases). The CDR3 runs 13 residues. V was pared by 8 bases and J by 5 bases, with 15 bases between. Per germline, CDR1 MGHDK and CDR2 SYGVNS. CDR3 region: CASSKGGSETQYF. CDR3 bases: TGTGCCAGCTCCAAGGGAGGTTCGGAGACCCAGTACTTC.

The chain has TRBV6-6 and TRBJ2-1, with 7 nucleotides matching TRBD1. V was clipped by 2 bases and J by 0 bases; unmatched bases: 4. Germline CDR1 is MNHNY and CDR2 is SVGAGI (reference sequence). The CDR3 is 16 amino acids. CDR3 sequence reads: CASSYPTGSSYNEQFF. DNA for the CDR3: TGTGCCAGCAGTTACCCGACAGGGAGCTCCTACAATGAGCAGTTCTTC.

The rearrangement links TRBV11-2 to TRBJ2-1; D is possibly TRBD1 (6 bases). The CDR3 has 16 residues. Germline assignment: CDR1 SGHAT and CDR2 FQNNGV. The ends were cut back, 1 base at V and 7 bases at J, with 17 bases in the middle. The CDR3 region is CASSLVLAGTTNEQFF. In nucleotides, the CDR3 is TGTGCCAGCAGCTTAGTATTGGCAGGGACAACAAATGAGCAGTTCTTC.

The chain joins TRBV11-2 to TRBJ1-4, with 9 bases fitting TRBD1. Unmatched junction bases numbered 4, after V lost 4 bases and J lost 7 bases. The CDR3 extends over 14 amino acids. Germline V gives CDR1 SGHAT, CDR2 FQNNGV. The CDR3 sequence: CASSWGQGGEKLFF. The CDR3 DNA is TGTGCCAGCAGCTGGGGACAGGGTGGTGAAAAACTGTTTTTT.

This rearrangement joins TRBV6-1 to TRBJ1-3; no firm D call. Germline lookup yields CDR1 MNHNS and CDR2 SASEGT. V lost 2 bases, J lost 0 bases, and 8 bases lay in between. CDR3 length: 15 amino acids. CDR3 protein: CASSELRSSGNTIYF. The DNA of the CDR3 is TGTGCCAGCAGTGAACTCCGGAGCTCTGGAAACACCATATATTTT.

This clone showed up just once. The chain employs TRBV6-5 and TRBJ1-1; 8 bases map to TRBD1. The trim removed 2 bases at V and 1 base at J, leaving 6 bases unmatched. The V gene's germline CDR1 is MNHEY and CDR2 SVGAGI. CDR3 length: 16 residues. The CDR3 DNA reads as TGTGCCAGCAGTTACGACAGGGGCACCGGGAACACTGAAGCTTTCTTT. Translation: CASSYDRGTGNTEAFF.

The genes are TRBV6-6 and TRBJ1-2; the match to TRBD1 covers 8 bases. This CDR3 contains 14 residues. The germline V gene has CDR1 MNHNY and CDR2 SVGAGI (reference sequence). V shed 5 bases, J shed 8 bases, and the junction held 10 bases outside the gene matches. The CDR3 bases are TGTGCCAGCAGTCGGATGGACAGGGTTAGCGGCTACACCTTC. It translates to CASSRMDRVSGYTF.

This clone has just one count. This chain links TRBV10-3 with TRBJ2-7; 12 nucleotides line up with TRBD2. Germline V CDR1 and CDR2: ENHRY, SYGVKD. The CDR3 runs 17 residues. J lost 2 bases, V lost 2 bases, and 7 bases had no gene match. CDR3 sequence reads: CAISEPRGLAGTYEQYV. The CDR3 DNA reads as TGTGCCATCAGTGAGCCCCGAGGACTAGCGGGGACCTACGAGCAGTACGTC.

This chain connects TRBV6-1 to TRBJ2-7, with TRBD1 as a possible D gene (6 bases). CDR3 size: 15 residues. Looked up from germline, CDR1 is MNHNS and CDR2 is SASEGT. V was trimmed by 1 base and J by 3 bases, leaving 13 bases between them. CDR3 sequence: CASSEGDTGLYEQYV. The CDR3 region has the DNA TGTGCCAGCAGTGAAGGGGACACCGGACTCTACGAGCAGTACGTC.

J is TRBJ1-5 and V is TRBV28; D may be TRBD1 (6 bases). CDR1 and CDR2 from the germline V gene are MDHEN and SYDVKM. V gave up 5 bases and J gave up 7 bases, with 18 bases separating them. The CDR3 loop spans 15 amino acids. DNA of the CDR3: TGTGCCAGCAGTCGTCAAGGGGGAACTGGGCAGCCCCAGCATTTT. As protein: CASSRQGGTGQPQHF.

The CDR3 region has the DNA TGTGCCAGCAGTTTTATGGCGGGGGGCACAGATACGCAGTATTTT. Its protein product is CASSFMAGGTDTQYF. The chain combines TRBV6-2 or TRBV6-3 with TRBJ2-3; 7 bases align to TRBD2. Looked up from germline, CDR1 is MNHEY and CDR2 is SVGEGT. J was trimmed by 1 base and V by 4 bases; bases with no gene match: 5. CDR3 length: 15 amino acids.

CDR3 nucleotides: TGCGCCAGCAGTGAGTCCCCGGGACAGCCCCAGCATTTT. It specifies CASSESPGQPQHF. This chain links TRBV10-1 with TRBJ1-5; D is undetermined. The CDR3 has 13 amino acids. V lost 0 bases, J lost 7 bases, and 7 bases lay in between. Germline V lookup: CDR1 WNHNN, CDR2 SYGVQD (reference sequence).

This chain's CDR3 is CASSPGQPNEKLFF. CDR3 DNA: TGCGCCAGCAGTCCGGGACAGCCTAATGAAAAACTGTTTTTT. The V gene is TRBV5-1, the J gene TRBJ1-4, with TRBD1 matching 7 bases. This CDR3 spans 14 amino acids. Germline lookup yields CDR1 SGHRS and CDR2 YFSETQ. With 5 bases clipped from V and 3 bases from J, the junction kept 4 bases outside the gene matches.

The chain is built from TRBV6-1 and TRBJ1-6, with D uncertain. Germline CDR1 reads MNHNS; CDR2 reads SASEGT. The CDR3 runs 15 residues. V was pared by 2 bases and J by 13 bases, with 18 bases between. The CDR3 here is CASSESLEGGRPLHF. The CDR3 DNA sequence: TGTGCCAGCAGTGAATCCCTGGAGGGCGGGAGGCCCCTCCACTTT.

The CDR3 coding sequence is TGTGCCAGCAGTTTACTAGATACGCAGTATTTT. As protein: CASSLLDTQYF. This rearrangement joins TRBV12-3 or TRBV12-4 to TRBJ2-3; no clear D gene. The CDR3 loop spans 11 amino acids. V lost 2 bases and J 5 bases, leaving 2 bases between the germline ends.

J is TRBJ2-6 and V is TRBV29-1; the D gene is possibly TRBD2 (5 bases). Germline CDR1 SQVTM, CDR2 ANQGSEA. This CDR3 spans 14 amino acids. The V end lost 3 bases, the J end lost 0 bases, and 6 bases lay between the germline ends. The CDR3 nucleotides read TGCAGCGTTGAGAGGGACTCTGGGGCCAACGTCCTGACTTTC. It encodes CSVERDSGANVLTF.

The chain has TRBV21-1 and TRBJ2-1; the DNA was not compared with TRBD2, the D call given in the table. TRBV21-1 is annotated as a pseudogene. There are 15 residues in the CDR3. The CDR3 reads CASSRVGSLRDEQFF. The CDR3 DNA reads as TGTGCCAGCAGCAGGGTTGGGTCCCTGAGGGATGAGCAGTTCTTC.

CDR3 sequence: CASSVVSGDYNEQFF. The CDR3 DNA is TGTGCCAGCAGCGTAGTAAGCGGGGATTACAATGAGCAGTTCTTC. The V and J genes are TRBV9 and TRBJ2-1, with 7 bases matching TRBD2. This CDR3 has 15 residues. V gave up 0 bases and J gave up 4 bases; unmatched junction bases: 4. The germline V gene has CDR1 SGDLS and CDR2 YYNGEE.